The subject of this entry is one T cell receptor (beta chain). Antigen unknown. CDR1 MNHEY and CDR2 SMNVEV come from the germline V gene (reference sequence). Trimming stripped 5 bases from V and 8 bases from J, with 9 bases between. The CDR3 sequence is 11 residues long. MiXCR, run by TCRdb on the reads, gives a single entry per CDR3 protein. Here the sample spans under 450,000 distinct CDR3 sequences, approximately 30% being singletons. The entry originates in a study of T cell repertoires in cytomegalovirus infection. The overall study: Selected CMV epitopes included recently identified HLA-C-restricted ones as well as well-studied HLA-B-restricted ones. Through public TCR beta signatures, both CMV infection and matching HLA type were indicated.

Overall study findings and caveats: The response measured ex vivo was dominated by TCR beta clonotypes (HLA-C-restricted and CMV-specific). The study identified carriers of CMV plus the relevant HLA from cumulative public TCR beta family frequency.

Specimen: cultured PBMCs, collected from culture after CMV antigen stimulation. The receptor was derived from a human donor in good health (CMV status not recorded). Some clones in this sample may be carry-over from other donors' samples. The genes are TRBV27 and TRBJ1-1; D gene uncertain. CDR3 DNA sequence: TGTGCCAGCAGTCGCAACAAAGAAGCTTTCTTT. This encodes CASSRNKEAFF.